This is a list of T cell receptor beta chains from one sample in a study of T cells expressing NK-cell markers. TCRdb re-called the 5' RACE reads; one entry per CDR3 protein, DNA not given. The listing contains about 460,000 distinct CDR3 sequences. Sequencing was carried out using blood T cells: a sorted CD56 or NKG2C T cell subset, CD4+ or CD8+ T cells, or bulk PBMC T cells (not recorded which). Source of these receptors: a woman between 50 and 59 years old in good health. CDR3s include the opening cysteine and the closing phenylalanine or tryptophan. The order of the fields is V gene, J gene, CDR3 protein.

TRBV12-3/TRBV12-4,TRBJ2-1,CASSLDVGPSYNEQFF
TRBV11-2,TRBJ2-2,CASSLVGLGWAGELFF
TRBV12-3/TRBV12-4,TRBJ1-4,CASSFGLRLTNEKLFF
TRBV6-5,TRBJ1-4,CASSTPRRDEKLFF
TRBV12-3/TRBV12-4,TRBJ2-1,CASSFRDGTEQFF
TRBV20-1,TRBJ1-5,CSAREPGVSNQPQHF
TRBV11-3,TRBJ1-3,CASSFSGHLGNTIYF
TRBV12-3/TRBV12-4,TRBJ2-3,CASSTGTRVGSTDTQYF
TRBV7-9,TRBJ2-2,CASSLSGGPGTGELFF
TRBV4-1,TRBJ1-1,CASSQAPGQGSSTEAFF
TRBV7-3,TRBJ2-3,CASSLVPRVRGTDTQYF
TRBV20-1,TRBJ2-7,CSARVTSNFYEQYF
TRBV15,TRBJ2-5,CATSRERAWTGQETQYF
TRBV5-6,TRBJ2-1,CASSTDWASGSNEQFF
TRBV15,TRBJ2-3,CATSRPSSGTFRTDTQYF
TRBV5-1,TRBJ1-2,CASRTGDSNYGYTF
TRBV20-1,TRBJ2-6,CSAEDSGPRSGANVLTF